These T cell receptor beta chains were read from a single sample in a study of blood T cells in healthy people across ages. Each CDR3 protein is one row after TCRdb ran MiXCR on the 5' RACE reads. This sample has around 700,000 distinct CDR3 sequences, with roughly 25% found just once. These data were also reused for a study on T cells of mothers and their children.

Sequencing was carried out using blood. These receptor sequences come from a boy aged 5-17 years in good health. Both conserved end residues are part of each CDR3. D genes are given only for firm matches. Size values are once, few and many counts, or a class for expanded clones, and some rows have none.

TRBJ2-7,NA,many,TRBV28,CASSRTYEQYF,TGTGCCAGCAGCCGCACCTACGAGCAGTACTTC
TRBJ2-7,NA,NA,TRBV27,CASSFFGADYEQYF,TGTGCCAGCAGTTTCTTTGGAGCGGACTACGAGCAGTACTTC
TRBJ2-1,NA,few,TRBV4-1,CASSQVAGTYYNEQFF,TGCGCCAGCAGCCAAGTTGCAGGGACGTACTACAATGAGCAGTTCTTC
TRBJ2-3,TRBD2,few,TRBV20-1,CSASTSGGHTDTQYF,TGCAGTGCATCTACTAGCGGGGGGCACACAGATACGCAGTATTTT
TRBJ2-7,NA,few,TRBV3-1,CASSQDRTRQYF,TGTGCCAGCAGCCAAGATAGGACCAGGCAGTACTTC
TRBJ2-7,NA,few,TRBV9,CASSVGELSYEQYF,TGTGCCAGCAGCGTAGGGGAGCTTTCCTACGAGCAGTACTTC
TRBJ2-3,TRBD2,few,TRBV15,CAAGGADTQYF,TGTGCCGCCGGGGGGGCAGATACGCAGTATTTT
TRBJ2-3,NA,NA,TRBV3-1,CASSQGLMWVGTDTQYF,TGTGCCAGCAGCCAGGGTTTAATGTGGGTCGGCACAGATACGCAGTATTTT
TRBJ1-5,NA,few,TRBV12-3/TRBV12-4,CASSYGGGGNQPQHF,TGTGCCAGCAGTTATGGCGGGGGGGGCAATCAGCCCCAGCATTTT
TRBJ2-2,NA,NA,TRBV7-3,CASSYPGTPGPTENTGELFF,TGTGCCAGCAGCTACCCCGGGACCCCCGGTCCAACAGAAAACACCGGGGAGCTGTTTTTT
TRBJ2-1,NA,many,TRBV4-3,CASSLGHNNEQFF,TGCGCCAGCAGCCTGGGACATAACAATGAGCAGTTCTTC
TRBJ1-2,NA,NA,TRBV4-1,CASSPRVWNGYTF,TGCGCCAGCAGCCCGCGGGTTTGGAATGGCTACACCTTC
TRBJ1-4,NA,few,TRBV6-6,CASSYSGEVRNEKLFF,TGTGCCAGCAGTTACTCAGGGGAGGTGAGGAATGAAAAACTGTTTTTT
TRBJ1-1,TRBD1,NA,TRBV12-5,CASGPGTVAFF,TGTGCTAGTGGCCCCGGGACAGTCGCTTTCTTT
TRBJ2-4,NA,few,TRBV28,CASSLVAALAKNIQYF,TGTGCCAGCAGTTTAGTGGCAGCTCTAGCCAAAAACATTCAGTACTTC
TRBJ2-5,NA,NA,TRBV12-3/TRBV12-4,CASSLGWTEEETQYF,TGTGCCAGCAGTTTAGGATGGACTGAGGAAGAGACCCAGTACTTC
TRBJ2-3,NA,NA,TRBV29-1,CSVAQRATDTQYF,TGCAGCGTTGCCCAGCGGGCGACAGATACGCAGTATTTT
TRBJ2-7,NA,many,TRBV25-1,CASIGGSSYEQYF,TGTGCCAGCATCGGCGGTTCTTCCTACGAGCAGTACTTC
TRBJ1-4,NA,NA,TRBV5-5,CASSLGQLMEKLFF,TGTGCCAGCAGCTTGGGACAGCTTATGGAAAAACTGTTTTTT
TRBJ1-4,NA,few,TRBV7-9,CASSLDPGGEKLFF,TGTGCCAGCAGCTTAGACCCCGGAGGTGAAAAACTGTTTTTT
TRBJ1-5,NA,NA,TRBV10-3,CAISDRVGNQPQHF,TGTGCCATCAGTGACAGGGTGGGCAATCAGCCCCAGCATTTT
TRBJ1-2,NA,NA,TRBV7-9,CASSPPGQGFNYGYTF,TGTGCCAGCAGTCCCCCGGGGCAGGGATTTAACTATGGCTACACCTTC
TRBJ2-3,NA,NA,TRBV28,CASSFSGEGTDTQYF,TGTGCCAGCAGTTTTTCGGGAGAGGGCACAGATACGCAGTATTTT
TRBJ2-7,NA,NA,TRBV6-2/TRBV6-3,CASRRSGLFYEQYF,TGTGCCAGCAGACGATCAGGGTTGTTCTACGAGCAGTACTTC
TRBJ2-1,TRBD2,NA,TRBV7-9,CASSSLGLADSYNEQFF,TGTGCCAGCAGCTCCTTGGGACTAGCGGACTCCTACAATGAGCAGTTCTTC
TRBJ1-6,NA,few,TRBV5-1,CASSTGNDSPLHF,TGCGCCAGCAGTACCGGGAATGATTCACCCCTCCACTTT
TRBJ2-7,TRBD2,NA,TRBV2,CASSDKRGEQYF,TGTGCCAGCAGTGACAAGCGGGGCGAGCAGTACTTC
TRBJ2-3,TRBD1,NA,TRBV12-3/TRBV12-4,CASRRQGRTDTQYF,TGTGCCAGCAGAAGACAGGGCCGTACAGATACGCAGTATTTT
TRBJ2-1,TRBD2,few,TRBV9,CASSRFGTSGPNEQFF,TGTGCCAGCAGCCGTTTTGGGACTAGCGGACCCAATGAGCAGTTCTTC
TRBJ2-7,TRBD2,NA,TRBV20-1,CSARPLAGEYEQYF,TGCAGTGCTAGACCTTTAGCGGGAGAGTACGAGCAGTACTTC
TRBJ2-4,TRBD2,NA,TRBV10-3,CAISETSGNKNIQYF,TGTGCCATCAGTGAGACTAGCGGGAACAAAAACATTCAGTACTTC
TRBJ2-2,TRBD2,NA,TRBV5-5,CASSLLLAENTGELFF,TGTGCCAGCAGCCTGTTACTAGCGGAGAACACCGGGGAGCTGTTTTTT
TRBJ2-3,NA,few,TRBV20-1,CSAPGAGESRPQYF,TGCAGTGCTCCTGGGGCAGGGGAGTCGCGGCCCCAGTATTTT
TRBJ2-5,TRBD2,NA,TRBV7-2,CASSFSGRGGETQYF,TGTGCCAGCAGCTTTAGCGGGAGGGGTGGAGAGACCCAGTACTTC
TRBJ1-4,TRBD1,few,TRBV20-1,CSASGTGGEKLFF,TGCAGTGCTAGTGGGACAGGCGGTGAAAAACTGTTTTTT
TRBJ1-1,NA,few,TRBV29-1,CSVMPPLQPNTEAFF,TGCAGCGTTATGCCCCCCCTGCAGCCGAACACTGAAGCTTTCTTT
TRBJ2-7,TRBD1,few,TRBV5-6,CASSYDRANYEQYF,TGTGCCAGCAGCTACGACAGGGCCAACTACGAGCAGTACTTC
TRBJ2-3,TRBD2,NA,TRBV27,CASSSLAGYPTDTQYF,TGTGCCAGCAGTTCACTAGCGGGCTATCCCACAGATACGCAGTATTTT
TRBJ2-5,NA,NA,TRBV29-1,CSVEVGAGTGQETQYF,TGCAGCGTTGAAGTTGGGGCAGGGACCGGCCAAGAGACCCAGTACTTC
TRBJ2-5,TRBD2,many,TRBV10-3,CAINGGEQETQYF,TGTGCCATCAATGGGGGGGAACAAGAGACCCAGTACTTC
TRBJ2-1,TRBD2,few,TRBV20-1,CSARTRASGRRDEQFF,TGCAGTGCTAGAACCCGGGCTAGCGGGAGGCGAGATGAGCAGTTCTTC
TRBJ2-2,NA,NA,TRBV9,CASSVTRTTGELFF,TGTGCCAGCAGCGTAACGCGGACCACCGGGGAGCTGTTTTTT
TRBJ1-2,NA,few,TRBV14,CASSQDFGVGYTF,TGTGCCAGCAGCCAAGATTTCGGAGTTGGCTACACCTTC
TRBJ1-2,NA,NA,TRBV3-1,CASSSQAGSEYTF,TGTGCCAGCAGCTCGCAGGCGGGGTCCGAATACACCTTC
TRBJ2-7,NA,NA,TRBV29-1,CSVERGEGYEQYF,TGCAGCGTTGAACGTGGCGAGGGCTACGAGCAGTACTTC
TRBJ2-2,TRBD1,few,TRBV29-1,CSVEVTGAGELFF,TGCAGCGTTGAGGTCACAGGGGCTGGGGAGCTGTTTTTT
TRBJ1-2,NA,NA,TRBV5-4,CASSPTPGGRYGYTF,TGTGCCAGCAGCCCAACACCCGGGGGGCGGTATGGCTACACCTTC
TRBJ2-1,NA,NA,TRBV10-3,CATWTGYDEQFF,TGTGCCACCTGGACGGGGTACGATGAGCAGTTCTTC
TRBJ2-5,NA,NA,TRBV7-9,CASSRAVRETQYF,TGTGCCAGCAGCCGAGCGGTCCGAGAGACCCAGTACTTC
TRBJ2-7,TRBD1,NA,TRBV7-9,CASSTDRVEQYF,TGTGCCAGCAGCACCGACAGGGTCGAGCAGTACTTC
TRBJ1-4,NA,NA,TRBV6-2/TRBV6-3,CASSLDREKTNEKLFF,TGTGCCAGCAGTTTAGATCGGGAGAAAACTAATGAAAAACTGTTTTTT
TRBJ1-4,NA,NA,TRBV5-1,CASSDGLEKLFF,TGCGCCAGCAGTGATGGCTTGGAAAAACTGTTTTTT
TRBJ2-3,NA,NA,TRBV7-8,CASSSPNQPYTQYF,TGTGCCAGCAGCTCCCCCAACCAACCCTATACGCAGTATTTT
TRBJ2-7,NA,NA,TRBV20-1,CSARDIYYEQYF,TGCAGTGCTAGGGACATTTACTACGAGCAGTACTTC
TRBJ2-3,TRBD2,NA,TRBV7-8,CASSPVASGGRDTQYF,TGTGCCAGCAGCCCTGTGGCTAGCGGGGGGAGGGATACGCAGTATTTT